This T cell receptor (beta chain) originates from a study of T cells expressing NK-cell markers. On the study more broadly: From sorted CD3+CD56+NKG2C+, CD3+CD56+NKG2C- and CD3+CD56-NKG2C+ T cells came the TCR beta repertoires.

The CDR3 has 15 residues. Germline assignment: CDR1 LNHDA and CDR2 SQIVND (reference sequence). Reprocessing the 5' RACE reads, TCRdb reports a single entry for every CDR3 protein and omits DNA. Recorded here are roughly 450,000 distinct CDR3 sequences; the top ten clones represent under 1.5%. The V and J genes are TRBV19 and TRBJ2-1. This TCR derives from a woman aged 45-65 years in good health. What was sequenced was blood T cells: a sorted CD56 or NKG2C T cell subset, CD4+ or CD8+ T cells, or bulk PBMC T cells (not recorded which). The CDR3 is CASRELGSGKDEQFF.